Shown below are 10 T cell receptor beta chains from a single sample sequenced in a study of tumor-infiltrating lymphocytes in primary liver carcinoma (TCRdb year 2017). Without any cell sorting, total RNA and DNA were extracted together from 20-30 mg of bulk tissue using the AllPrep DNA/RNA mini kit. The sequencing machine was an Illumina HiSeq 2500. TCRbeta-specific cDNA was reverse-transcribed from 500 ng total RNA using a constant-region primer and ProtoScript II reverse transcriptase. TCRbeta libraries were built with three nested multiplex PCR rounds, a slightly modified ARM-PCR procedure. Each of the first two PCR rounds ran for around 9 cycles and used multiplex TRBV1-TRBV30 forward primers together with a Cbeta reverse primer. TCRdb reran the public reads through fastp at Q25 and MiXCR, keeping productive beta chains. Here each entry gathers all rows of one CDR3 protein and keeps the most common genes and DNA. The sample yields approximately 100,000 distinct CDR3 sequences; around two thirds were counted once. Around 10% of the sample lies in the top ten.

Sequenced material: liver tumor tissue from sampling region 2. In the paper's terms, the cell subset or site label means: tumor region T2, inferior pole. These receptors originate from an older woman with primary liver carcinoma and hepatitis B virus infection.

This chain connects TRBV29-1 to TRBJ1-5; D possibly corresponds to TRBD1 (5 bases). The ends were cut back, 5 bases at V and 4 bases at J, with 12 bases in the middle. The germline V gene encodes CDR1 SQVTM and CDR2 ANQGSEA. This CDR3 contains 13 residues. CDR3 bases: TGCAGCGTTAGTGGGGGGTCTAATCAGCCCCAGCATTTT. Amino acid sequence: CSVSGGSNQPQHF.

The V call is TRBV29-1, the J call TRBJ2-1; unclear D gene. The CDR3 is 11 residues long. Trimming stripped 5 bases from V and 9 bases from J, with 11 bases between. The germline gives CDR1 SQVTM, CDR2 ANQGSEA. The CDR3 reads CSVKLDVEQFF. CDR3 in DNA: TGCAGCGTTAAGCTAGATGTTGAGCAGTTCTTC.

This clonotype turned up a few times. The CDR3 DNA reads as TGCAGTGCTAGAGGTTCAATCACACAGGTTTACTCACCCCTCCACTTT. This encodes CSARGSITQVYSPLHF. J is TRBJ1-6 and V is TRBV20-1, with D possibly being TRBD1 (5 bases). V was shortened by 1 base and J by 10 bases, with 20 bases between the two germline ends. The CDR3 totals 16 residues. Germline assignment: CDR1 DFQATT and CDR2 SNEGSKA (reference sequence).

This clonotype was observed many times. The rearrangement uses TRBV6-1 and TRBJ1-6; TRBD1 is a possible D gene (6 bases). From germline, CDR1 is MNHNS and CDR2 SASEGT. The ends were cut back, 2 bases at V and 7 bases at J, with 12 bases in the middle. The CDR3 covers 15 residues. The CDR3 region is CASSESGVWNSPLHF. The CDR3 nucleotides are TGTGCCAGCAGTGAATCAGGGGTGTGGAATTCACCCCTCCACTTT.

This clonotype was seen a few times. This may be a read error, as it is one base from a much larger clone. The chain uses TRBV6-2 or TRBV6-3 and TRBJ2-5; D is uncertain. The CDR3 is made up of 14 amino acids. Germline assignment: CDR1 MNHEY and CDR2 SVGEGT. The DNA of the CDR3 is TGTGTCAGCAGTTACGCCACCCCCCGAGAGACCCAGTACTTC. Translated: CVSSYATPRETQYF.

In its sample, this clonotype was seen many times. The chain couples TRBV28 to TRBJ2-5, with a possible D match to TRBD2 (6 bases). The CDR3 contains 17 residues. In germline, CDR1 is MDHEN, CDR2 SYDVKM. V was shortened by 4 bases and J by 4 bases, with 22 bases between the two germline ends. CDR3 in DNA: TGTGCCAGCAGTTCGAGAAGGGAGGCCCTGGCCGCAGAGACCCAGTACTTC. Protein product: CASSSRREALAAETQYF.

Comment on this clonotype: A much larger clone sits a single nucleotide away, making a read error possible. CDR3 region: CASSQRQAFGDTQYF. The CDR3 DNA reads as TGTGCCAGCAGCCAAAGACAGGCGTTCGGAGATACGCAGTATTTT. The rearrangement uses TRBV14 and TRBJ2-3, with D perhaps matching TRBD1 (6 bases). This CDR3 is 15 amino acids long. Germline lookup yields CDR1 SGHDN and CDR2 FVKESK. Deletions cut 2 bases from V and 5 bases from J, with 14 bases between.

This clonotype was seen a handful of times. Relative to the germline gene, one junction end is altered; a read error may explain this. The J gene is TRBJ1-1, the V gene TRBV11-2; D might be TRBD1 (6 bases). Looked up from germline, CDR1 is SGHAT and CDR2 is FQNNGV. The CDR3 runs 15 residues. CDR3 region: CASSRPAGGRTETFF. Written as DNA, the CDR3 is TGTGCCAGCAGCCGTCCTGCCGGGGGGCGGACTGAAACTTTCTTT. The whole variable domain, remainder taken from reference TRBV11-2 and TRBJ1-1, is EAGVAQSPRYKIIEKRQSVAFWCNPISGHATLYWYQQILGQGPKLLIQFQNNGVVDDSQLPKDRFSAERLKGVDSTLKIQPAKLEDSAVYLCASSRPAGGRTETFFGQGTRLTVV.

Ten or more counts support this clonotype. A much larger clone differs from this one at a single base, so this may be a read error. The rearrangement joins TRBV11-2 to TRBJ2-3; 8 bases are a match to TRBD2. The germline CDR1 and CDR2 sequences are SGHAT and FQNNGV. CDR3 size: 17 residues. Trimming cost V 8 bases and J 0 bases; bases outside gene matches: 13. CDR3 in DNA: TGTGCCAGCGGCCCAACACTAGCGGACCGTAGCACAGATACGCAGTATTTT. Protein product: CASGPTLADRSTDTQYF.

Turning to this clonotype: This is likely a read error, given that the CDR3 carries no conserved phenylalanine or tryptophan at its end. The limits of the CDR3 on the DNA are not certain, so only TCRdb's listed CDR3 is given. V gene TRBV12-3 or TRBV12-4 combines with J gene TRBJ2-2. Inclusive of both ends, the CDR3 amounts to 13 amino acids. The CDR3 reads CASSFRNTGELLI.